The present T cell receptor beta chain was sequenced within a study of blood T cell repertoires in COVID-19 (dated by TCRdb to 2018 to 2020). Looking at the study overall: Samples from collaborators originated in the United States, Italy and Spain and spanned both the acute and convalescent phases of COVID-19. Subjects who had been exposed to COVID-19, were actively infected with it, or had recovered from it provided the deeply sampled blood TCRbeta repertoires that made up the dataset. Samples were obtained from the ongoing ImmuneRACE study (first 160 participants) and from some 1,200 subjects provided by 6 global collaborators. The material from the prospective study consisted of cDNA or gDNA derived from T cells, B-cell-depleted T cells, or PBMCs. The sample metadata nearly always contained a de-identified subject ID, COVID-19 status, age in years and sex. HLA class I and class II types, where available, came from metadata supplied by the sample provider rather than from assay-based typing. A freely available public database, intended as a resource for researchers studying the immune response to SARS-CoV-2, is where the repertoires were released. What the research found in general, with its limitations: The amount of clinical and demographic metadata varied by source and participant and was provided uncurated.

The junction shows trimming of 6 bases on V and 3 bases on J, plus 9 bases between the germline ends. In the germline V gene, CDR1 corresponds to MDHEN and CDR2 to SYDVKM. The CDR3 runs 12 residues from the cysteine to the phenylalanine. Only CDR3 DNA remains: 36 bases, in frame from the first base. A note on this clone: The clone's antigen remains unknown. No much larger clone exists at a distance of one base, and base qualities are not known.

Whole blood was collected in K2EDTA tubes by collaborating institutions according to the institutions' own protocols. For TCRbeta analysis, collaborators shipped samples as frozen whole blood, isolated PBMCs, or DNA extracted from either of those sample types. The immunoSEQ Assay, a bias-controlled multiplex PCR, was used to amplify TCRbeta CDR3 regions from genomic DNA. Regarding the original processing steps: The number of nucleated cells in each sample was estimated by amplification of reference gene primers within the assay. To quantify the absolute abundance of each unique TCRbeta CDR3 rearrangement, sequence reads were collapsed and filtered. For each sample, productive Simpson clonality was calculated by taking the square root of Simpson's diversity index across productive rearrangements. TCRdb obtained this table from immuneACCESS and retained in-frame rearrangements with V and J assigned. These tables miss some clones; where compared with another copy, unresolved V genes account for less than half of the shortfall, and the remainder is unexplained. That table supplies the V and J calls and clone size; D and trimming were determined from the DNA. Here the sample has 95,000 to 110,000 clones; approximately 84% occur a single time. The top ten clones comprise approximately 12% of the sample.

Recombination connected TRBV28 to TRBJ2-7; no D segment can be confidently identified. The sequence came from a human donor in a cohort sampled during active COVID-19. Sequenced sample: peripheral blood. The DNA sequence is TGTGCCAGCAGCCGCGACAACTACGAGCAGTACTTC. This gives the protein CASSRDNYEQYF.